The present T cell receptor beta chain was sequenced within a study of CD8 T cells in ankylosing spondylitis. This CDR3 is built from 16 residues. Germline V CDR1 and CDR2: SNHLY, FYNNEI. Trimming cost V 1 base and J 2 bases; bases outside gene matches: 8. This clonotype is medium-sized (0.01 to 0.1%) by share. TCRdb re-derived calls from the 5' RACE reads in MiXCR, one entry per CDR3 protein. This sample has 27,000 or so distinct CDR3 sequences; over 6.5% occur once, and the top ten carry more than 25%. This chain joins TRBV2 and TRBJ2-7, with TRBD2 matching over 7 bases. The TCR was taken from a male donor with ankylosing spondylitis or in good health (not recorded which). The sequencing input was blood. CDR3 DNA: TGTGCCAGCAGTGAAGGTCTGGGAGGGACCCCCTACGAGCAGTACTTC. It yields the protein CASSEGLGGTPYEQYF.